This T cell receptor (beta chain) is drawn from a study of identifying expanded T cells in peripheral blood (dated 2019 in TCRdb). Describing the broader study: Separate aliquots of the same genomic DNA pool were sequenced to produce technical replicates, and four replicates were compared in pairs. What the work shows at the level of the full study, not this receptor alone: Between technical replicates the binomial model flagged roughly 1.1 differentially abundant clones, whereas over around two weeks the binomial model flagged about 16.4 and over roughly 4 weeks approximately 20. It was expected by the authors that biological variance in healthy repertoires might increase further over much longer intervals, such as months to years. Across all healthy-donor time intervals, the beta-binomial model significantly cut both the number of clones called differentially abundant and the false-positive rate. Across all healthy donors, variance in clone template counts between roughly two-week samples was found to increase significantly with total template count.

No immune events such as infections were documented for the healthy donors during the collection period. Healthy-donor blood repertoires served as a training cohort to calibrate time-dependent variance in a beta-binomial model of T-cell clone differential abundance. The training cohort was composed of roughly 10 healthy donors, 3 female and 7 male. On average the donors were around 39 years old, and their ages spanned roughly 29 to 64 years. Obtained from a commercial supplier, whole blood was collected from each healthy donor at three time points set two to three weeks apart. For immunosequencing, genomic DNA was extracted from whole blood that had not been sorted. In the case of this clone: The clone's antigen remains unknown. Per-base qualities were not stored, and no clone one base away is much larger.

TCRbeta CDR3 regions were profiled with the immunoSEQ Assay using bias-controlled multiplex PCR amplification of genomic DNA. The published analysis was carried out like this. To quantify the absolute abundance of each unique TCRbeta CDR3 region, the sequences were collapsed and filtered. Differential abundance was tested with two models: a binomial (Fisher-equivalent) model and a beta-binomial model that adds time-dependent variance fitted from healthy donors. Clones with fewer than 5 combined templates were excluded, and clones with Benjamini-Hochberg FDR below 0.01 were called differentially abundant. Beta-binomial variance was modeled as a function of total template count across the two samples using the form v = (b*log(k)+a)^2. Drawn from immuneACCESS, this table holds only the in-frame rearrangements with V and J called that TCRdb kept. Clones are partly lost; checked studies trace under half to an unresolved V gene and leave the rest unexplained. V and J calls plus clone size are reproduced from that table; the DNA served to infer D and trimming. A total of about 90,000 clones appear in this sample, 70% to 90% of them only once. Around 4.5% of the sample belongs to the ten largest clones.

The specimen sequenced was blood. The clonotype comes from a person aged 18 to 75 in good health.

The base sequence is TGTGCCAGCAGCTTAGGTACAGGGGGTTCGGACACCGGGGAGCTGTTTTTT. Translated, this is CASSLGTGGSDTGELFF. The V and J genes are TRBV7-8 and TRBJ2-2, with 8 middle bases fitting TRBD1. V is trimmed back by 1 base and J by 3 bases, and the junction contains 7 bases that no gene match accounts for. The CDR3 numbers 17 residues from cysteine through phenylalanine. Here the CDR3 DNA is all that survives: 51 bases in frame from base 1. The germline V gene provides CDR1 SGHVS and CDR2 FQNEAQ.